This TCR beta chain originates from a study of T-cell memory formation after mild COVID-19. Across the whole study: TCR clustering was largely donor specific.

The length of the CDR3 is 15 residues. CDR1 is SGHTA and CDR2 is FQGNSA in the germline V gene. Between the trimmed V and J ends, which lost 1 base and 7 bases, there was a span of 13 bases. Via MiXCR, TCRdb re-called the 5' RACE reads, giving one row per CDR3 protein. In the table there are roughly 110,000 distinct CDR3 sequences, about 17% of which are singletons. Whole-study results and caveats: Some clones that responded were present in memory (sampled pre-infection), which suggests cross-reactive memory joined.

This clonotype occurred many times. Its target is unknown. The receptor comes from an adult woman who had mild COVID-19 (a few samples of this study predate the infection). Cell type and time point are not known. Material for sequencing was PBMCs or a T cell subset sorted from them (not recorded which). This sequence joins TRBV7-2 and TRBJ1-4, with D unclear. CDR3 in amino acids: CASSLEWGSGEKLFF. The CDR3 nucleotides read TGTGCCAGCAGCTTAGAATGGGGATCAGGTGAAAAACTGTTTTTT.